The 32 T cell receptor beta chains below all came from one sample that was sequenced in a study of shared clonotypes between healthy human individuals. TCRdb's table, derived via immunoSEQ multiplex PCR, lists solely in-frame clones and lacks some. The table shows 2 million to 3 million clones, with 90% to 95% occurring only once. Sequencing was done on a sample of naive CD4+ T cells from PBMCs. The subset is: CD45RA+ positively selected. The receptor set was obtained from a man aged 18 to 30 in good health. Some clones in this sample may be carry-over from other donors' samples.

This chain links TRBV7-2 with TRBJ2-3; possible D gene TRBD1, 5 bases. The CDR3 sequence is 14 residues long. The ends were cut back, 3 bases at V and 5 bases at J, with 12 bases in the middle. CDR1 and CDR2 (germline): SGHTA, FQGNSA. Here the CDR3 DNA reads TGTGCCAGCAGCTTGATCCAGGGAATAGATACGCAGTATTTT. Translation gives CASSLIQGIDTQYF.

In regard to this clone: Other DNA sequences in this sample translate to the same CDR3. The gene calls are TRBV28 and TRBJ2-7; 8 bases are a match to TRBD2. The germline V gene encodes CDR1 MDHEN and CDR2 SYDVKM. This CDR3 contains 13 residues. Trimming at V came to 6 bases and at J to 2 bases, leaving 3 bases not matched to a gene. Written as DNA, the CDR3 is TGTGCCAGCAGCCGGGGGGGCCCCTACGAGCAGTACTTC. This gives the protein CASSRGGPYEQYF.

CDR3 region: CAIGTLAPSGSHEQYF. In DNA form, the CDR3 reads TGTGCCATCGGGACCCTGGCGCCTAGCGGGAGCCACGAGCAGTACTTC. The V gene is TRBV10-3, the J gene TRBJ2-7; 10 bases are shared with TRBD2. The CDR3 consists of 16 residues. J lost 5 bases, V lost 8 bases, and 15 bases had no gene match. Germline CDR1 is ENHRY and CDR2 is SYGVKD.

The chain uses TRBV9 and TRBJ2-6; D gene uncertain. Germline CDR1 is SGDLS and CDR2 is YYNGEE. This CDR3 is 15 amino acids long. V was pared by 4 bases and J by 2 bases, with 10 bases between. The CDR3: CASSILSAGANVLTF. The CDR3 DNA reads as TGTGCCAGCAGCATATTATCAGCTGGGGCCAACGTCCTGACTTTC.

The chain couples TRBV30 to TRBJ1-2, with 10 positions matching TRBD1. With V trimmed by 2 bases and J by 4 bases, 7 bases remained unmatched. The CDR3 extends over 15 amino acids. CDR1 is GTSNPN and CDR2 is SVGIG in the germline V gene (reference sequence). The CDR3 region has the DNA TGTGCCTGGAGTCAGACAGGGGGCAAGTCCTATGGCTACACCTTC. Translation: CAWSQTGGKSYGYTF. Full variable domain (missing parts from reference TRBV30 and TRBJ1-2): SQTIHQWPATLVQPVGSPLSLECTVEGTSNPNLYWYRQAAGRGLQLLFYSVGIGQISSEVPQNLSASRPQDRQFILSSKKLLLSDSGFYLCAWSQTGGKSYGYTFGSGTRLTVV.

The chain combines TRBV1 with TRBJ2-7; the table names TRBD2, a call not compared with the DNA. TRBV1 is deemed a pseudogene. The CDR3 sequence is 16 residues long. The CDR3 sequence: CASSQFEVAAIYEQYF. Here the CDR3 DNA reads TGCGCCAGCAGCCAATTCGAGGTAGCGGCTATCTACGAGCAGTACTTC.

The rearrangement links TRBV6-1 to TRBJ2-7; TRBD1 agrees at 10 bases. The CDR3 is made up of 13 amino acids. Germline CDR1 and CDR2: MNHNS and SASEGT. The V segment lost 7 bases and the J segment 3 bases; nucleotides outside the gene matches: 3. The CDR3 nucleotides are TGTGCCAGCATATGGGACAGGGGCTACGAGCAGTACTTC. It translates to CASIWDRGYEQYF.

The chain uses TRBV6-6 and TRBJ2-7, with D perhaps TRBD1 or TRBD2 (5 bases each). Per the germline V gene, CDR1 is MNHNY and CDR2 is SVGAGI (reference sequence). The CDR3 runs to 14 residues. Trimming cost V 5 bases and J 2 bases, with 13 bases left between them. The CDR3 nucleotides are TGTGCCAGCAGTCCCGGGACGGTTACCTACGAGCAGTACTTC. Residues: CASSPGTVTYEQYF.

In nucleotides, the CDR3 is TGCGCCAGCAGCTTCGACAGGGAAGATCCTTACGGCTACACCTTC. As protein: CASSFDREDPYGYTF. This chain links TRBV5-1 with TRBJ1-2; 7 bases match TRBD1. The J segment lost 8 bases and the V segment lost 2 bases, leaving 12 bases of the junction unmatched. The CDR3 length is 15 residues. Germline CDR1 SGHRS, CDR2 YFSETQ.

The CDR3 protein is CATTSLYGYTF. Here the CDR3 DNA reads TGTGCCACCACCTCCCTCTATGGCTACACCTTC. V is TRBV28 and J is TRBJ1-2; D gene unclear. CDR1 is MDHEN and CDR2 is SYDVKM in the germline V gene. The CDR3 runs 11 residues. The V gene lost 10 bases and the J gene lost 4 bases, with 10 bases spanning the gap.

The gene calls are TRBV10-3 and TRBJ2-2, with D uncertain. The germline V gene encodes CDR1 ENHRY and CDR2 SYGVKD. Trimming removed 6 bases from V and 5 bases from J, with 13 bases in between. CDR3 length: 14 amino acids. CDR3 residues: CAISRHHQTGELFF. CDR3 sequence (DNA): TGTGCCATCAGCCGACACCACCAGACCGGGGAGCTGTTTTTT.

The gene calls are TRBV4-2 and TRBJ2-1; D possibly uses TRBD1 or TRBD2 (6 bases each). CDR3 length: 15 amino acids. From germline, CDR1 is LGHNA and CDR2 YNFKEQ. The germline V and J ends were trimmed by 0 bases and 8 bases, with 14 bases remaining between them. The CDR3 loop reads CASSQDRGDRDEQFF. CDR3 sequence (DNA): TGTGCCAGCAGCCAAGATAGGGGGGATCGAGATGAGCAGTTCTTC.

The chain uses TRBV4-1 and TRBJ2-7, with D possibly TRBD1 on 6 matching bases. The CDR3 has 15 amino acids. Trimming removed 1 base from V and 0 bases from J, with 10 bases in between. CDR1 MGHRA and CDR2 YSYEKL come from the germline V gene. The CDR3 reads CASSQVQGSSYEQYF. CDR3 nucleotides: TGCGCCAGCAGCCAAGTACAGGGTAGCTCCTACGAGCAGTACTTC.

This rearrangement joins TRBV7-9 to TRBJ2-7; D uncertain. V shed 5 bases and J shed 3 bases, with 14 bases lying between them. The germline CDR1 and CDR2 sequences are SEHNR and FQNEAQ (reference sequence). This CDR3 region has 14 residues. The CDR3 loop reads CASSPREADYEQYF. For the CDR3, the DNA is TGTGCCAGCAGCCCCAGAGAGGCGGACTACGAGCAGTACTTC.

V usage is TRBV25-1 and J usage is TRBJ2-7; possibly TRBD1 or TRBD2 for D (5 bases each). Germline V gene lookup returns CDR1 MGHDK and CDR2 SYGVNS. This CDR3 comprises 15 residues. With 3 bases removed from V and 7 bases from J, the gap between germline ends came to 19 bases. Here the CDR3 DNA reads TGTGCCAGCAGTGACCCCCAACGGGGCTTTCGGGAGCAGTACTTC. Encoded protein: CASSDPQRGFREQYF.

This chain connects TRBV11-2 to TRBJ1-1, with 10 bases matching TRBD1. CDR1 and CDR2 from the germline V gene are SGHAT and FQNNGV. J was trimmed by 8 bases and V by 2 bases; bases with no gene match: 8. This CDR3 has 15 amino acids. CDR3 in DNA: TGTGCCAGCAGCTTACACGGACAGGGGGTATCAGAAGCTTTCTTT. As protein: CASSLHGQGVSEAFF.

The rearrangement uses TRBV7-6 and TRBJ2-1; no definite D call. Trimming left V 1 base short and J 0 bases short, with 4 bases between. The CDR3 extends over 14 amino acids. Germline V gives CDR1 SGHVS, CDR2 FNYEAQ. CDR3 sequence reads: CASSLGNSYNEQFF. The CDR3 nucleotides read TGTGCCAGCAGCTTAGGAAACTCCTACAATGAGCAGTTCTTC.

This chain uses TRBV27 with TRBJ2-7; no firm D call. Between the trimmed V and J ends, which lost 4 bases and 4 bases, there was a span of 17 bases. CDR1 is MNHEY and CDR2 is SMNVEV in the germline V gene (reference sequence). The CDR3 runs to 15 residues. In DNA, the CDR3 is TGTGCCAGCAGTTCCTATCGAGGCGGAAATTACGAGCAGTACTTC. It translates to CASSSYRGGNYEQYF.

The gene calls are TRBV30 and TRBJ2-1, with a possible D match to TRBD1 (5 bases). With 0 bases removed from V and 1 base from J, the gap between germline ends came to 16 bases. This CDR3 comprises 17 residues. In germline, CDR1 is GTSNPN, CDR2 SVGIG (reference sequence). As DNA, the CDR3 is TGTGCCTGGAGTGTCCCATCAGGGTACGGGTCCTACAATGAGCAGTTCTTC. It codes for CAWSVPSGYGSYNEQFF.

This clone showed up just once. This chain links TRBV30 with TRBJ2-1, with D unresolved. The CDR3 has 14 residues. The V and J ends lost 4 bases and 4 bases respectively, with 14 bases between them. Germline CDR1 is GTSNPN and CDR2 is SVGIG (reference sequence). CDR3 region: CAWTDRYHYNEQFF. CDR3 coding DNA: TGTGCCTGGACTGATCGGTACCATTACAATGAGCAGTTCTTC.

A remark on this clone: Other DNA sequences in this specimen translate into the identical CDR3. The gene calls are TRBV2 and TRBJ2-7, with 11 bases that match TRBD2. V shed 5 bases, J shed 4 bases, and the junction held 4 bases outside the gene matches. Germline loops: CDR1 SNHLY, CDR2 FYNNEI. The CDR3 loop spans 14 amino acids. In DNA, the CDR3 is TGTGCCAGCAGTCGAACTAGCGGGAGTTACGAGCAGTACTTC. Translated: CASSRTSGSYEQYF. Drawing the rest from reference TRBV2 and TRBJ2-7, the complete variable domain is EPEVTQTPSHQVTQMGQEVILRCVPISNHLYFYWYRQILGQKVEFLVSFYNNEISEKSEIFDDQFSVERPDGSNFTLKIRSTKLEDSAMYFCASSRTSGSYEQYFGPGTRLTVT.

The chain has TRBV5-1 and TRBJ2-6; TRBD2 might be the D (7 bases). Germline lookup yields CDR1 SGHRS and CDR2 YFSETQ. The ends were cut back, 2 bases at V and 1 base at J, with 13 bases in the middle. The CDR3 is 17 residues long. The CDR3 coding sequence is TGCGCCAGCAGCTTTGGGGGGGCCTCGTCTGGGGCCAACGTCCTGACTTTC. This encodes CASSFGGASSGANVLTF.

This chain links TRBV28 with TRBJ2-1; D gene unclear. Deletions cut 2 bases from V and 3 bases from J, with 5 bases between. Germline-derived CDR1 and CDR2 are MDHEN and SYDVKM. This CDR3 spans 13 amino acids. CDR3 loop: CASSLPVYNEQFF. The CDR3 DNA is TGTGCCAGCAGTTTACCTGTCTACAATGAGCAGTTCTTC.

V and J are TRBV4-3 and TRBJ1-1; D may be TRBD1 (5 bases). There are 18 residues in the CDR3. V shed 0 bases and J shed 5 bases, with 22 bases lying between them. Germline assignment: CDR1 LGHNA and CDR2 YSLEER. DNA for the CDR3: TGCGCCAGCAGCCAAGAGGTGACGGGGGGAAGGGGAGGGACTGAAGCTTTCTTT. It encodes CASSQEVTGGRGGTEAFF.

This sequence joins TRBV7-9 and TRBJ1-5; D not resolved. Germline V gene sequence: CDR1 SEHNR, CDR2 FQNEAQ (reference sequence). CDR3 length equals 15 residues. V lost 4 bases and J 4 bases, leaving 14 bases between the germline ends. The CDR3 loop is CASSSGQLGNQPQHF. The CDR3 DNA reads TGTGCCAGCAGCTCCGGCCAGCTGGGAAATCAGCCCCAGCATTTT.

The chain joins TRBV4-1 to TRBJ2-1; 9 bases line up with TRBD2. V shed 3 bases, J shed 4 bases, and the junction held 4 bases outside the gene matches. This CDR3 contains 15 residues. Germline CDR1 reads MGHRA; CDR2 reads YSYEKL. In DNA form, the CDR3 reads TGCGCCAGCAGCCAGTTGCTAGCGGGATACAATGAGCAGTTCTTC. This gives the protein CASSQLLAGYNEQFF.

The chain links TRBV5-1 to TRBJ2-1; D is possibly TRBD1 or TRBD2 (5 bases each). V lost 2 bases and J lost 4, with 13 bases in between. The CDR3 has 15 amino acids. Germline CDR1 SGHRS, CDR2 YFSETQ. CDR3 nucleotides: TGCGCCAGCAGCTTCTTAGGGGAGAGTTACAATGAGCAGTTCTTC. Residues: CASSFLGESYNEQFF.

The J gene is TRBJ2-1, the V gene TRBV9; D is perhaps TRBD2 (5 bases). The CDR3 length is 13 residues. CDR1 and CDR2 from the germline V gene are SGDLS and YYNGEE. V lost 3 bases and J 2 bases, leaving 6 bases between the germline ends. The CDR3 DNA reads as TGTGCCAGCAGCGAGACTACCTACAATGAGCAGTTCTTC. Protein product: CASSETTYNEQFF.

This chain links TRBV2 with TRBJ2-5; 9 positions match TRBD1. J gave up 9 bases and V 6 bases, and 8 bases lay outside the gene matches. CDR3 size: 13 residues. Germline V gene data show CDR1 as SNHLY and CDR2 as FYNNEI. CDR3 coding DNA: TGTGCCAGCAGAGGGACAGGGAGAACGGCCCAGTACTTC. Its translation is CASRGTGRTAQYF.

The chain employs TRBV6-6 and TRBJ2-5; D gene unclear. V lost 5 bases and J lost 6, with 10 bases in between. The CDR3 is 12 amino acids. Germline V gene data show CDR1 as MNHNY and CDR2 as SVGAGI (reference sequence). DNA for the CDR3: TGTGCCAGCAGTACCAACCGGAAGACCCAGTACTTC. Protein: CASSTNRKTQYF.

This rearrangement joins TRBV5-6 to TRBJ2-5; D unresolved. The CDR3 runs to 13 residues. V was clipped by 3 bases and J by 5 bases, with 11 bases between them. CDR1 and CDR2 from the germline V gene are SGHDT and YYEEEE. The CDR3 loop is CASSSGYLETQYF. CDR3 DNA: TGTGCCAGCAGCTCCGGTTATCTGGAGACCCAGTACTTC.

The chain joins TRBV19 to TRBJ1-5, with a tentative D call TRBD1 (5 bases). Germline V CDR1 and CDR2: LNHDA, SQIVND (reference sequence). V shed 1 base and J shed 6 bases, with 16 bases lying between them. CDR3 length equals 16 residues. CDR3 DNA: TGTGCCAGTAGTATAGCAGCGCCAGGGATGCCTCAGCCCCAGCATTTT. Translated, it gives CASSIAAPGMPQPQHF.